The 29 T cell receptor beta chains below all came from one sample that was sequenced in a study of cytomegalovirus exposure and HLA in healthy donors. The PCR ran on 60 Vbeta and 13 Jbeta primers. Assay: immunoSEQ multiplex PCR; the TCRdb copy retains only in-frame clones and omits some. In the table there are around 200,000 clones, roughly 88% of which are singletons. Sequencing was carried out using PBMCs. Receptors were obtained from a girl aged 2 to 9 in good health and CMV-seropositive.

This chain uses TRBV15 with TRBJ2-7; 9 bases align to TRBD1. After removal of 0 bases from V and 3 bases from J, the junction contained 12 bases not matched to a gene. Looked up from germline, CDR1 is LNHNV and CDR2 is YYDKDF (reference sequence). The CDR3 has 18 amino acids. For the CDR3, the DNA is TGTGCCACCAGCAGAGATGTTCCTTTGCGGGACAGGGTCTACGAGCAGTACTTC. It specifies CATSRDVPLRDRVYEQYF.

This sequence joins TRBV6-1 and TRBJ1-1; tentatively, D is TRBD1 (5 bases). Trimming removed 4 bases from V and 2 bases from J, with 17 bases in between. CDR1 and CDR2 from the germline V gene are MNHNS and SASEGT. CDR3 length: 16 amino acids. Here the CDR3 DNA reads TGTGCCAGCAGTGCCCCCAGAGTAGGGGTCAACACTGAAGCTTTCTTT. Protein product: CASSAPRVGVNTEAFF.

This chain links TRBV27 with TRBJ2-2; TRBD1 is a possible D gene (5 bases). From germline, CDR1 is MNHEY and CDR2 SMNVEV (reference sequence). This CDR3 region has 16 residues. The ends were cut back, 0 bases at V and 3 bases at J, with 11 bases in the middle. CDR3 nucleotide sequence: TGTGCCAGCAGTTTATCTAGGGGTGCGGACACCGGGGAGCTGTTTTTT. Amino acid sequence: CASSLSRGADTGELFF.

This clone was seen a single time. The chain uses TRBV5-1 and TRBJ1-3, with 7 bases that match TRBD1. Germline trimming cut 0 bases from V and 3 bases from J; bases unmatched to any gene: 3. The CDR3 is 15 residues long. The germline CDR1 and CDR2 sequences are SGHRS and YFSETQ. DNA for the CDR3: TGCGCCAGCAGCTTGGGCCAGGGGGGTGGAAACACCATATATTTT. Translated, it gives CASSLGQGGGNTIYF.

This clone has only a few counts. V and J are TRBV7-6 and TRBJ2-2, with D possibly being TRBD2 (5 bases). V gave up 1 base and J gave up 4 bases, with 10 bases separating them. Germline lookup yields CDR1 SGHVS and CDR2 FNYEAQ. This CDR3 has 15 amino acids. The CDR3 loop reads CASSLEHGGTGELFF. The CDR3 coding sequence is TGTGCCAGCAGCTTAGAACACGGAGGCACCGGGGAGCTGTTTTTT.

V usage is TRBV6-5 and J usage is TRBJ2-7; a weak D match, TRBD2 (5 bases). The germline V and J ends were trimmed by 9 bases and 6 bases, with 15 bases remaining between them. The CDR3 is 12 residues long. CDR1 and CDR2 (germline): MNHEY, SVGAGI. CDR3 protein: CASNSPRGEQYF. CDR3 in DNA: TGTGCCAGTAATAGCCCCCGGGGCGAGCAGTACTTC.

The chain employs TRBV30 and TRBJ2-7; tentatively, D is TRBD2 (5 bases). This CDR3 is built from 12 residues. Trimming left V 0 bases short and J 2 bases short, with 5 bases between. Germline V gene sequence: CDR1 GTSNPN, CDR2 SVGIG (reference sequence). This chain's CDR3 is CAWSVGAYEQYF. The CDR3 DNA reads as TGTGCCTGGAGTGTGGGAGCCTACGAGCAGTACTTC.

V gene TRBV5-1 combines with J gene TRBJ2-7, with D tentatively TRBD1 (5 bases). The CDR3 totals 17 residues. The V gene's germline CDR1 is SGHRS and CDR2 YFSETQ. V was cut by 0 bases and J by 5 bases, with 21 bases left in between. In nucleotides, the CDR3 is TGCGCCAGCAGCTTGGTCGGATCGACAGATCCTAGGGACGAGCAGTACTTC. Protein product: CASSLVGSTDPRDEQYF.

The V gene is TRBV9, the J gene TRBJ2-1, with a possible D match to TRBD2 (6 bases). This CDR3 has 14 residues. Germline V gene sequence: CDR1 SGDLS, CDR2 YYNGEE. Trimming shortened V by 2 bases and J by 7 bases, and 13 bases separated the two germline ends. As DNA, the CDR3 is TGTGCCAGCAGCGTCAGGACTACCACTAATGAGCAGTTCTTC. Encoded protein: CASSVRTTTNEQFF.

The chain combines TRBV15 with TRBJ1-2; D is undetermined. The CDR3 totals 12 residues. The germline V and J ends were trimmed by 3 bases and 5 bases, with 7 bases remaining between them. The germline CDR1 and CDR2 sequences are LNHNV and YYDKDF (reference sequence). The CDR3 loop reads CATSRGGYGYTF. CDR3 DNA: TGTGCCACCAGCAGGGGCGGGTATGGCTACACCTTC. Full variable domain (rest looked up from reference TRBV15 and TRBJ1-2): DAMVIQNPRYQVTQFGKPVTLSCSQTLNHNVMYWYQQKSSQAPKLLFHYYDKDFNNEADTPDNFQSRRPNTSFCFLDIRSPGLGDTAMYLCATSRGGYGYTFGSGTRLTVV.

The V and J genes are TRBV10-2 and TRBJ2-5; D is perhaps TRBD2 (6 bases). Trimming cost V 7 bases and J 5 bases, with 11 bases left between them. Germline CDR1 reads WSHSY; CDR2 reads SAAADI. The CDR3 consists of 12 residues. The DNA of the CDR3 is TGCGCCAGCACTGCGGAGGGGGAGACCCAGTACTTC. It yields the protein CASTAEGETQYF.

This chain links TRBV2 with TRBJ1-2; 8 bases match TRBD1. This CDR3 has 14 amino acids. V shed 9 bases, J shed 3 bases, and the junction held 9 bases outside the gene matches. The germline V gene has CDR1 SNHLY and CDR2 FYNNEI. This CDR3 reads CASRTGTADYGYTF. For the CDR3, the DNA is TGTGCCAGTCGGACAGGGACAGCGGACTATGGCTACACCTTC.

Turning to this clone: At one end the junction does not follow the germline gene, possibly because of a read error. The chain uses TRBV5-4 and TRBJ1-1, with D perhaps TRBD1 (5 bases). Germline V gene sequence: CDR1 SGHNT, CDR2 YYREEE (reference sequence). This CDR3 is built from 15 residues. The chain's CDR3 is CATSPGFMANTEAFF. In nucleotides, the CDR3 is TGTGCCACCAGCCCAGGGTTCATGGCGAACACTGAAGCTTTCTTT.

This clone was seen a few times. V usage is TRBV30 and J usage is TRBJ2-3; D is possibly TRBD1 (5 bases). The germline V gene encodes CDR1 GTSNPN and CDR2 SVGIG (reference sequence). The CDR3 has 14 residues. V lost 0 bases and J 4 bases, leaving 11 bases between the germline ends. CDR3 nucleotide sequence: TGTGCCTGGAGTGTTGGCAAGGGGTCAGATACGCAGTATTTT. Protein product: CAWSVGKGSDTQYF.

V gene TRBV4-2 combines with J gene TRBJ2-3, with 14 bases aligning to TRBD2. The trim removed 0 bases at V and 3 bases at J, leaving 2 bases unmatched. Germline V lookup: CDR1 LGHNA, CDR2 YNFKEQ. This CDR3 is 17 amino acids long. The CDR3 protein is CASSQEGTSGGTDTQYF. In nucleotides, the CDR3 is TGTGCCAGCAGCCAAGAGGGGACTAGCGGGGGAACAGATACGCAGTATTTT.

This CDR3 reads CAINTGQGYGYTF. CDR3 bases: TGTGCCATCAATACAGGACAGGGCTATGGCTACACCTTC. The V gene is TRBV10-3, the J gene TRBJ1-2, with 8 bases that match TRBD1. Germline CDR1 ENHRY, CDR2 SYGVKD. This CDR3 region has 13 residues. Trimming at V came to 7 bases and at J to 4 bases, leaving 5 bases not matched to a gene.

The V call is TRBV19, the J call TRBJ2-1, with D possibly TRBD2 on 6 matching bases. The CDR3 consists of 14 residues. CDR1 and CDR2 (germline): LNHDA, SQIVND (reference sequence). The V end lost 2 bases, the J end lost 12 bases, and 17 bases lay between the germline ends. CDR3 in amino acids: CASSIRADGGAQFF. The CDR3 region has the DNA TGTGCCAGTAGTATACGCGCAGACGGAGGGGCGCAGTTCTTC.

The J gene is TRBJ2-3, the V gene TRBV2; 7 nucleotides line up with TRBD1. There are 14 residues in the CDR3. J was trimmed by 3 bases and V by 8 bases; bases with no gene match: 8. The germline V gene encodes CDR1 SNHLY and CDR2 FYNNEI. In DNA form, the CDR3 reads TGTGCCAGCCTCCGCGACAGGGCAACAGATACGCAGTATTTT. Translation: CASLRDRATDTQYF.

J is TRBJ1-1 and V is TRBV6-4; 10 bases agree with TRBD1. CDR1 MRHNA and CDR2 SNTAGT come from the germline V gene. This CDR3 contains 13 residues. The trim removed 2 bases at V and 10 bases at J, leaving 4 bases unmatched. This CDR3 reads CASSDGTGALAFF. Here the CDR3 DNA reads TGTGCCAGCAGTGACGGGACAGGGGCCCTAGCTTTCTTT.

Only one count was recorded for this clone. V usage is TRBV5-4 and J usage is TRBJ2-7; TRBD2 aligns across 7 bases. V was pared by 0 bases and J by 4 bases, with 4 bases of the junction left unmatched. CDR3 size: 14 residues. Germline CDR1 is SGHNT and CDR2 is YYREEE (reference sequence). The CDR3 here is CASSLVAGAYEQYF. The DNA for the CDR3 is TGTGCCAGCAGCTTGGTAGCGGGTGCTTACGAGCAGTACTTC. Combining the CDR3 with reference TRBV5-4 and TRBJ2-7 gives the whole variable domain ETGVTQSPTHLIKTRGQQVTLRCSSQSGHNTVSWYQQALGQGPQFIFQYYREEENGRGNFPPRFSGLQFPNYSSELNVNALELDDSALYLCASSLVAGAYEQYFGPGTRLTVT.

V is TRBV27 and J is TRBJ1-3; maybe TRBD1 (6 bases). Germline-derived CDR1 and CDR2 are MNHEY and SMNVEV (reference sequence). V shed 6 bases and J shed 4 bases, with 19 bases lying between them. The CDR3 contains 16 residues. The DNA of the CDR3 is TGTGCCAGCAGACAAACAGGGTACCTGGCCGGAAACACCATATATTTT. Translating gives CASRQTGYLAGNTIYF.

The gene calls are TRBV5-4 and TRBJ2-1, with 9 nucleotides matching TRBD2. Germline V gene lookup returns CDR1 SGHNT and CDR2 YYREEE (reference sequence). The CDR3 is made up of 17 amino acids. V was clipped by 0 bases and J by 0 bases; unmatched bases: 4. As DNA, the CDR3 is TGTGCCAGCAGCTTGGCCGCGGGAGGGCCCTCCTACAATGAGCAGTTCTTC. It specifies CASSLAAGGPSYNEQFF. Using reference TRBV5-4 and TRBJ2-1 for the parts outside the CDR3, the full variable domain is ETGVTQSPTHLIKTRGQQVTLRCSSQSGHNTVSWYQQALGQGPQFIFQYYREEENGRGNFPPRFSGLQFPNYSSELNVNALELDDSALYLCASSLAAGGPSYNEQFFGPGTRLTVL.

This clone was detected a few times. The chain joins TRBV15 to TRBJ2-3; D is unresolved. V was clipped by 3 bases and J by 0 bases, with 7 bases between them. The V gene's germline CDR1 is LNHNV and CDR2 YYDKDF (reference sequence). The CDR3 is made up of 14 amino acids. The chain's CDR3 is CATSRTTSTDTQYF. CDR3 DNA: TGTGCCACCAGCAGGACGACTAGCACAGATACGCAGTATTTT.

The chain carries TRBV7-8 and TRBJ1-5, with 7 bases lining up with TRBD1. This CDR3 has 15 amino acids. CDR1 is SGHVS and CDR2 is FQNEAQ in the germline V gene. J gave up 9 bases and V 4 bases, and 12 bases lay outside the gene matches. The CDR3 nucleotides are TGTGCCAGCAGCTGGGATAGGGGGCCACGGCCGCCCCAGCATTTT. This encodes CASSWDRGPRPPQHF.

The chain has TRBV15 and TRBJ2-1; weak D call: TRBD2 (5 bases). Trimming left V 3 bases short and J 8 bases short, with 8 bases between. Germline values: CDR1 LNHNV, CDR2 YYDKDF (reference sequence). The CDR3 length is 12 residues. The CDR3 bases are TGTGCCACCAGCAGGGACTTCCATGAGCAGTTCTTC. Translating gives CATSRDFHEQFF.

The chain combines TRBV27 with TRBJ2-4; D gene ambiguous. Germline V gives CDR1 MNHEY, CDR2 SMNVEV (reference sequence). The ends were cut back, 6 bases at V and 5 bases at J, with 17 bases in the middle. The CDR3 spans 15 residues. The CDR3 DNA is TGTGCCAGCAGCCCATATGGGCGCAGGCAAAACATTCAGTACTTC. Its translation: CASSPYGRRQNIQYF.

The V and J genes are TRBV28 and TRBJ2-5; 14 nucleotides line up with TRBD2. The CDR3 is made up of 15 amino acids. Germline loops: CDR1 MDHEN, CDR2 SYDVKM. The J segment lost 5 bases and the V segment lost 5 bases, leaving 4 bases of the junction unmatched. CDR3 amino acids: CASSGLAGGGETQYF. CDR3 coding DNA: TGTGCCAGCAGTGGACTAGCGGGAGGAGGGGAGACCCAGTACTTC. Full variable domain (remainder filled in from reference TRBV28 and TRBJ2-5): DVKVTQSSRYLVKRTGEKVFLECVQDMDHENMFWYRQDPGLGLRLIYFSYDVKMKEKGDIPEGYSVSREKKERFSLILESASTNQTSMYLCASSGLAGGGETQYFGPGTRLLVL.

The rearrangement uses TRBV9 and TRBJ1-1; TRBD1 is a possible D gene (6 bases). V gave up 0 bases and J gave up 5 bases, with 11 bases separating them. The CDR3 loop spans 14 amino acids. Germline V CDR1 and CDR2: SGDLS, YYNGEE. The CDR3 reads CASSVGYRETEAFF. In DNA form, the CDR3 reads TGTGCCAGCAGCGTAGGCTACAGGGAGACTGAAGCTTTCTTT.

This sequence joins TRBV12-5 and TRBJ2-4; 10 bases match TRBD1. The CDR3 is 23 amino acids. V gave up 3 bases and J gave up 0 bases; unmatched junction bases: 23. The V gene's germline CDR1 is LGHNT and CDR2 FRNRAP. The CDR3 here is CASGFGTGGQGTSAVLAKNIQYF. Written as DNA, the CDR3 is TGTGCTAGTGGTTTTGGTACAGGGGGACAGGGGACGAGCGCAGTCCTAGCCAAAAACATTCAGTACTTC.